The T cell receptor (beta chain) under discussion was sequenced for a study of T cells in Graves' hyperthyroidism and ophthalmopathy. It was RNA transcripts that yielded the amplified TCR beta CDR3 regions. The HTBI primer set served for first-round RT-PCR of the TCR CDR3. TCRdb used MiXCR to reprocess the multiplex PCR reads, holding one entry per CDR3 protein. Of around 420,000 distinct CDR3 sequences listed, roughly 13% were seen once; the top ten hold 5% to 6%. Graves' hyperthyroidism was deemed stable given no ophthalmopathy progression within 18 months. The table lists this clonotype with a few counts. This receptor was taken from a woman between 18 and 29 years old with Graves' hyperthyroidism. Material for sequencing was blood.

CDR3 bases: TGTGCCAGCAGCGTATGGTGGGAGGGAACCTACAATGAGCAGTTCTTC. Translating it yields CASSVWWEGTYNEQFF. The V gene is TRBV9, the J gene TRBJ2-1; 7 bases match TRBD2. The CDR3 has 16 residues. J lost 2 bases, V lost 1 base, and 6 bases had no gene match. CDR1 is SGDLS, CDR2 YYNGEE, per germline.